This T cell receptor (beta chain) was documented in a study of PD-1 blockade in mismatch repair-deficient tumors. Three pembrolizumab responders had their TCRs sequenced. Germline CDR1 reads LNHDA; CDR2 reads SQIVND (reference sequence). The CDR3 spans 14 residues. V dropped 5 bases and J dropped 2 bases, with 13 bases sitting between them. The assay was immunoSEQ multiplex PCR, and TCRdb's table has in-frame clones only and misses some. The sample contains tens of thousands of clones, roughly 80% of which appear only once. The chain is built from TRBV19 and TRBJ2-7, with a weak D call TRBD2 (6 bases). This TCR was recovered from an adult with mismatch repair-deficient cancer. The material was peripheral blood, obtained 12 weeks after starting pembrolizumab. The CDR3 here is CASSPQLAAYEQYF. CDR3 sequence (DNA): TGTGCCAGTAGTCCCCAACTAGCTGCCTACGAGCAGTACTTC.